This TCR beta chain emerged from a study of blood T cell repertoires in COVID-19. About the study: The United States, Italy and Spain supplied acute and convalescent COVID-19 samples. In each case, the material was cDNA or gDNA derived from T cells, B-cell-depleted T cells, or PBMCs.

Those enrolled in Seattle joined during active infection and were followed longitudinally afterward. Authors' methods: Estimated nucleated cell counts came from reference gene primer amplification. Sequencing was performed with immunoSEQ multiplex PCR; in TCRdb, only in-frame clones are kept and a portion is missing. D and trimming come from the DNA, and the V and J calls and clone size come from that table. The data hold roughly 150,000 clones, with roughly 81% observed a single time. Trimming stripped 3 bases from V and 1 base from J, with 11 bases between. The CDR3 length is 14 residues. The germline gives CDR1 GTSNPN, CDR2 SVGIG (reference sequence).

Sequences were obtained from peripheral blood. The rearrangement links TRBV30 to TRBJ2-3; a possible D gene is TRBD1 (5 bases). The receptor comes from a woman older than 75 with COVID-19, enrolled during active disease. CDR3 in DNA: TGTGCCTGGAGGCAGGGTGGGGGCACAGATACGCAGTATTTT. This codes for CAWRQGGGTDTQYF.